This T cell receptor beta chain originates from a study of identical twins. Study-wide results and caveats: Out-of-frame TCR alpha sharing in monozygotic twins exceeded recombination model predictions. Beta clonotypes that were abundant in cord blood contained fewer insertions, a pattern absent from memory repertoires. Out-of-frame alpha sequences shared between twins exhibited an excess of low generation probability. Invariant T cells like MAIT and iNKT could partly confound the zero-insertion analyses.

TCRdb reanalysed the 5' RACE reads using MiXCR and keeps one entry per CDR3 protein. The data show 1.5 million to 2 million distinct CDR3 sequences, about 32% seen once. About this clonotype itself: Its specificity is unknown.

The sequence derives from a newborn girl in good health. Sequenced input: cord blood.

CDR3 DNA: TGCAGTGCTAGAGATCTACCTGGGAGGACTAGCGGCTACAATGAGCAGTTCTTC. Translating gives CSARDLPGRTSGYNEQFF. The chain has TRBV20-1 and TRBJ2-1; 10 positions agree with TRBD2. Germline loops: CDR1 DFQATT, CDR2 SNEGSKA (reference sequence). This CDR3 has 18 amino acids. V was clipped by 0 bases and J by 3 bases; unmatched bases: 11.